The 30 T cell receptor beta chains given below trace back to one sample, sequenced in a study of blood T cell repertoires in COVID-19. Repertoires were generated with immunoSEQ multiplex PCR, while TCRdb's copy carries only in-frame clones and drops some. The table records about 240,000 clones, more than 75% of them present only once. Material for sequencing was PBMCs or T cells enriched from blood (not recorded which). These receptors came from a woman between 35 and 50 years old with acute COVID-19.

The rearrangement uses TRBV5-1 and TRBJ1-3; weak D call: TRBD1 (5 bases). The CDR3 has 15 amino acids. Germline-derived CDR1 and CDR2 are SGHRS and YFSETQ. Trimming pared 3 bases from V and 4 bases from J, leaving 14 bases between. CDR3 DNA: TGCGCCAGCAGCTGGACCCCCCACAGGGGAAACACCATATATTTT. Amino acid sequence: CASSWTPHRGNTIYF.

V gene TRBV5-4 combines with J gene TRBJ2-1; possibly TRBD2 for D (6 bases). Germline assignment: CDR1 SGHNT and CDR2 YYREEE (reference sequence). The CDR3 extends over 13 amino acids. With 3 bases removed from V and 4 bases from J, the gap between germline ends came to 8 bases. CDR3 nucleotides: TGTGCCAGCAGCTACGGACTATACAATGAGCAGTTCTTC. Its translation: CASSYGLYNEQFF.

The chain links TRBV6-5 to TRBJ1-1; D might be TRBD1 (5 bases). The CDR3 has 14 amino acids. The germline CDR1 and CDR2 sequences are MNHEY and SVGAGI. Trimming took off 5 bases at V and 1 base at J, with 11 bases between the two ends. The CDR3 spells CASSKSGGNTEAFF. Here the CDR3 DNA reads TGTGCCAGCAGTAAGTCGGGGGGGAACACTGAAGCTTTCTTT.

This chain links TRBV3-1 (or the pseudogene TRBV3-2) with TRBJ1-5; 7 positions match TRBD1. This CDR3 contains 17 residues. With V trimmed by 3 bases and J by 2 bases, 10 bases remained unmatched. Germline CDR1 is LGHDT and CDR2 is YNNKEL (reference sequence). CDR3 DNA sequence: TGTGCCAGCAGCCAGATGCCCATTGGGACAGGCAATCAGCCCCAGCATTTT. Its translation: CASSQMPIGTGNQPQHF.

The chain carries TRBV19 and TRBJ1-2; 7 nucleotides agree with TRBD1. V dropped 6 bases and J dropped 4; count of bases not matched to a gene: 8. This CDR3 comprises 14 residues. CDR1 is LNHDA and CDR2 is SQIVND in the germline V gene (reference sequence). CDR3 protein: CASSFTGVGYGYTF. For the CDR3, the DNA is TGTGCCAGTAGCTTTACAGGGGTTGGCTATGGCTACACCTTC.

J is TRBJ2-7 and V is TRBV6-5, with D perhaps TRBD2 (6 bases). Germline V gene sequence: CDR1 MNHEY, CDR2 SVGAGI. Trimming removed 6 bases at V and 2 bases at J, with 14 bases between. The CDR3 runs 14 residues. This chain's CDR3 is CASRAGRYTYEQYF. The CDR3 coding sequence is TGTGCCAGCAGGGCGGGAAGATACACCTACGAGCAGTACTTC.

This clone has a single count. This sequence joins TRBV24-1 and TRBJ2-3; the match to TRBD2 covers 12 bases. The CDR3 extends over 16 amino acids. CDR1 is KGHDR and CDR2 is SFDVKD in the germline V gene. J lost 4 bases, V lost 4 bases, and 5 bases had no gene match. The chain's CDR3 is CATSERLAGVADTQYF. In DNA, the CDR3 is TGTGCCACCAGTGAAAGACTAGCGGGAGTGGCAGATACGCAGTATTTT.

The chain has TRBV11-3 and TRBJ2-3; possibly TRBD2 for D (7 bases). This CDR3 region has 16 residues. The germline CDR1 and CDR2 sequences are SGHNT and YENEEA. V shed 5 bases and J shed 1 base, with 16 bases lying between them. CDR3 in amino acids: CASSPRGASGTDTQYF. The CDR3 region has the DNA TGTGCCAGCAGCCCCCGGGGGGCTAGCGGCACAGATACGCAGTATTTT.

The V and J genes are TRBV11-2 and TRBJ2-2; the D is unclear. Germline loops: CDR1 SGHAT, CDR2 FQNNGV. The CDR3 sequence is 15 residues long. Trimming removed 7 bases at V and 5 bases at J, with 17 bases between. CDR3: CASTVINSGTGELFF. CDR3 bases: TGTGCCAGCACCGTTATTAACTCCGGGACCGGGGAGCTGTTTTTT. The entire variable domain, with the rest obtained from reference TRBV11-2 and TRBJ2-2, is as follows: EAGVAQSPRYKIIEKRQSVAFWCNPISGHATLYWYQQILGQGPKLLIQFQNNGVVDDSQLPKDRFSAERLKGVDSTLKIQPAKLEDSAVYLCASTVINSGTGELFFGEGSRLTVL.

The chain recombines TRBV19 with TRBJ2-6, with D maybe TRBD2 (6 bases). The CDR3 loop spans 16 amino acids. In germline, CDR1 is LNHDA, CDR2 SQIVND (reference sequence). Trimming stripped 3 bases from V and 9 bases from J, with 18 bases between. As DNA, the CDR3 is TGTGCCAGTAGTATCGGGTCGGGACTGCAGGGCAACGTCCTGACTTTC. Translation: CASSIGSGLQGNVLTF.

This chain links TRBV30 with TRBJ1-2; TRBD1 might be the D (5 bases). Deletions cut 4 bases from V and 8 bases from J, with 20 bases between. The CDR3 runs to 14 residues. The V gene's germline CDR1 is GTSNPN and CDR2 SVGIG (reference sequence). The CDR3 sequence is CAWNIFSQTDGYTF. As DNA, the CDR3 is TGTGCCTGGAATATATTCTCCCAGACAGACGGCTACACCTTC.

J is TRBJ1-4 and V is TRBV7-8, with D possibly matching TRBD1 (6 bases). V lost 4 bases, J lost 4 bases, and 10 bases lay in between. Looked up from germline, CDR1 is SGHVS and CDR2 is FQNEAQ. The CDR3 length is 14 residues. The CDR3 coding sequence is TGTGCCAGCAGCTATCGGACAGTTAATGAAAAACTGTTTTTT. It is translated as CASSYRTVNEKLFF.

The chain is built from TRBV19 and TRBJ2-6; 7 bases map to TRBD1. V dropped 3 bases and J dropped 0; count of bases not matched to a gene: 8. The CDR3 runs 18 residues. Germline CDR1 reads LNHDA; CDR2 reads SQIVND (reference sequence). CDR3 residues: CASSIDRAITSGANVLTF. In nucleotides, the CDR3 is TGTGCCAGTAGTATCGACAGGGCCATTACCTCTGGGGCCAACGTCCTGACTTTC.

This clone has a handful of counts. The chain uses TRBV2 and TRBJ2-5, with 7 nucleotides matching TRBD1. This CDR3 has 14 amino acids. Trimming took 7 bases from V and 1 from J; bases not matched to a gene: 6. CDR1 and CDR2 (germline): SNHLY, FYNNEI. For the CDR3, the DNA is TGTGCCAGCAAACCCTGGGACAGCCAAGAGACCCAGTACTTC. This gives the protein CASKPWDSQETQYF. Using reference TRBV2 and TRBJ2-5 for the parts outside the CDR3, the full variable domain is EPEVTQTPSHQVTQMGQEVILRCVPISNHLYFYWYRQILGQKVEFLVSFYNNEISEKSEIFDDQFSVERPDGSNFTLKIRSTKLEDSAMYFCASKPWDSQETQYFGPGTRLLVL.

The chain links TRBV9 to TRBJ2-3, with a possible D match to TRBD2 (5 bases). CDR1 and CDR2 (germline): SGDLS, YYNGEE. The CDR3 spans 15 residues. The V end was cut by 1 base, the J end by 0 bases, with 9 bases between. The CDR3 loop reads CASSVTAESTDTQYF. In DNA, the CDR3 is TGTGCCAGCAGCGTAACAGCGGAGAGCACAGATACGCAGTATTTT.

This chain uses TRBV24-1 with TRBJ2-6; D remains ambiguous. In germline, CDR1 is KGHDR, CDR2 SFDVKD. The CDR3 totals 16 residues. Trimming shortened V by 3 bases and J by 4 bases, and 12 bases separated the two germline ends. The CDR3 spells CATSDTNTLGANVLTF. The DNA of the CDR3 is TGTGCCACCAGTGATACAAATACCCTCGGGGCCAACGTCCTGACTTTC.

The rearrangement uses TRBV12-3 or TRBV12-4 and TRBJ1-2, with D hard to call. Between the trimmed V and J ends, which lost 3 bases and 2 bases, there was a span of 7 bases. This CDR3 is built from 13 residues. This CDR3 reads CASSLLRNYGYTF. The CDR3 DNA reads as TGTGCCAGCAGTTTGCTCAGGAACTATGGCTACACCTTC.

The CDR3 region is CASSEWQGARNTEAFF. The CDR3, as DNA: TGTGCCAGCAGTGAGTGGCAGGGGGCCCGGAACACTGAAGCTTTCTTT. The chain recombines TRBV6-1 with TRBJ1-1; 8 nucleotides line up with TRBD1. Germline CDR1 reads MNHNS; CDR2 reads SASEGT. After removal of 3 bases from V and 1 base from J, the junction contained 7 bases not matched to a gene. The CDR3 is 16 residues long.

The chain links TRBV9 to TRBJ1-1; D uncertain. V lost 4 bases and J 0 bases, leaving 13 bases between the germline ends. Germline V gives CDR1 SGDLS, CDR2 YYNGEE. The CDR3 is 15 residues long. In DNA, the CDR3 is TGTGCCAGCAGCCCAAATGTGGCACTGAACACTGAAGCTTTCTTT. Translation gives CASSPNVALNTEAFF.

The V call is TRBV2, the J call TRBJ1-6; 7 bases are a match to TRBD1. With 6 bases clipped from V and 5 bases from J, the junction kept 16 bases outside the gene matches. The CDR3 runs 18 residues. CDR1 and CDR2 (germline): SNHLY, FYNNEI. DNA of the CDR3: TGTGCCAGCAGCTCCAGTTTCCTTGGGACAGACGATAATTCACCCCTCCACTTT. Its protein is CASSSSFLGTDDNSPLHF.

The rearrangement joins TRBV10-3 to TRBJ2-7; D is undetermined. Germline V gene lookup returns CDR1 ENHRY and CDR2 SYGVKD. The CDR3 loop spans 15 amino acids. V lost 0 bases to trimming and J lost 1 base, with 10 bases between them. The CDR3 protein is CAISESLTHSYEQYF. Written as DNA, the CDR3 is TGTGCCATCAGTGAGTCGTTAACACATTCCTACGAGCAGTACTTC.

This clone was observed many times. The J gene is TRBJ2-3, the V gene TRBV11-2; 14 positions match TRBD2. Germline CDR1 is SGHAT and CDR2 is FQNNGV. The CDR3 consists of 16 residues. After removal of 5 bases from V and 4 bases from J, the junction contained 5 bases not matched to a gene. This CDR3 is CASSPRLAGGSDTQYF. The CDR3 nucleotides are TGTGCCAGCAGCCCCCGACTAGCGGGAGGGTCAGATACGCAGTATTTT.

The V gene is TRBV10-3, the J gene TRBJ2-2, with D tentatively TRBD2 (6 bases). CDR1 is ENHRY, CDR2 SYGVKD, per germline. V was clipped by 3 bases and J by 2 bases, with 10 bases between them. The CDR3 length is 15 residues. The CDR3: CAISELAENTGELFF. The CDR3 region has the DNA TGTGCCATCAGTGAACTAGCAGAAAACACCGGGGAGCTGTTTTTT.

This clone was detected only once. This chain uses TRBV6-1 with TRBJ2-5; 12 nucleotides agree with TRBD2. V shed 3 bases, J shed 4 bases, and the junction held 6 bases outside the gene matches. CDR3 length: 16 residues. CDR1 is MNHNS and CDR2 is SASEGT in the germline V gene. The DNA for the CDR3 is TGTGCCAGCAGTGATCTAGCGGGAGGGCCGGGAGAGACCCAGTACTTC. Translating it yields CASSDLAGGPGETQYF.

The J gene is TRBJ2-1, the V gene TRBV12-5, with D possibly matching TRBD1 (6 bases). The CDR3 is 19 amino acids. Germline values: CDR1 LGHNT, CDR2 FRNRAP. Trimming cost V 2 bases and J 8 bases, with 28 bases left between them. The CDR3 is CASGLTSDWRPQWGHEQFF. The CDR3 DNA reads TGTGCTAGTGGTTTGACCTCGGATTGGCGGCCCCAGTGGGGGCATGAGCAGTTCTTC.

This chain links TRBV27 with TRBJ1-4; D uncertain. The V and J ends lost 1 base and 6 bases respectively, with 6 bases between them. This CDR3 spans 13 amino acids. Germline assignment: CDR1 MNHEY and CDR2 SMNVEV (reference sequence). The CDR3 is CASSLFRDEKLFF. CDR3 in DNA: TGTGCCAGCAGTTTATTCCGGGATGAAAAACTGTTTTTT.

The chain combines TRBV10-1 with TRBJ2-1, with 14 bases identical to TRBD2. This CDR3 is built from 16 residues. With 6 bases clipped from V and 4 bases from J, the junction kept 5 bases outside the gene matches. The germline V gene has CDR1 WNHNN and CDR2 SYGVQD (reference sequence). The CDR3 spells CASRPGTSGSYNEQFF. CDR3 sequence (DNA): TGCGCCAGCAGGCCCGGGACTAGCGGGAGTTACAATGAGCAGTTCTTC.

Only a few counts were recorded for this clone. V is TRBV11-3 and J is TRBJ2-7, with a possible D match to TRBD1 (6 bases). Germline loops: CDR1 SGHNT, CDR2 YENEEA. The CDR3 length is 14 residues. Trimming pared 5 bases from V and 1 base from J, leaving 12 bases between. This CDR3 reads CASSPSRGSYEQYF. The CDR3 DNA reads TGTGCCAGCAGCCCTTCCAGGGGATCCTACGAGCAGTACTTC.

The chain recombines TRBV6-5 with TRBJ2-1; D is unresolved. The germline gives CDR1 MNHEY, CDR2 SVGAGI. V was clipped by 4 bases and J by 0 bases, with 10 bases between them. The CDR3 contains 15 residues. The CDR3 bases are TGTGCCAGCAGTTCGCAGGCTGGCTCCTACAATGAGCAGTTCTTC. Amino acids: CASSSQAGSYNEQFF.

The chain recombines TRBV19 with TRBJ1-1; a possible D gene is TRBD1 (6 bases). Deletions cut 5 bases from V and 1 base from J, with 17 bases between. Germline lookup yields CDR1 LNHDA and CDR2 SQIVND (reference sequence). The CDR3 loop spans 16 amino acids. CDR3 DNA: TGTGCCAGTAGTCCCCTGGCAGGGGCGGGGAACACTGAAGCTTTCTTT. This gives the protein CASSPLAGAGNTEAFF.